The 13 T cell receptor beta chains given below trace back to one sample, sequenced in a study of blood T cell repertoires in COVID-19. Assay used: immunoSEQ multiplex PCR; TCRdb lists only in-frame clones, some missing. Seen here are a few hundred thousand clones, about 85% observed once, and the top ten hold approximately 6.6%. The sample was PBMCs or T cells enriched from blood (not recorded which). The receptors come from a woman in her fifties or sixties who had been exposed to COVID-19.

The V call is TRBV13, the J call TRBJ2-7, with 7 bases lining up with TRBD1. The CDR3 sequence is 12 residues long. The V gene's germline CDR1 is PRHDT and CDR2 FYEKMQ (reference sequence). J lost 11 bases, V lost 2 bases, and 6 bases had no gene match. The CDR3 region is CASSLLQGHEYF. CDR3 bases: TGTGCCAGCAGCTTATTACAGGGGCACGAGTACTTC.

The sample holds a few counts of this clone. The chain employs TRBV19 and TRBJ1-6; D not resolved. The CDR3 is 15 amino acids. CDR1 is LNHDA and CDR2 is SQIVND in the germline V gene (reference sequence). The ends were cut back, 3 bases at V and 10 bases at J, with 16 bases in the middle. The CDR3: CASSMSKQLGSPLHF. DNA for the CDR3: TGTGCCAGTAGTATGTCTAAACAACTCGGGTCACCCCTCCACTTT.

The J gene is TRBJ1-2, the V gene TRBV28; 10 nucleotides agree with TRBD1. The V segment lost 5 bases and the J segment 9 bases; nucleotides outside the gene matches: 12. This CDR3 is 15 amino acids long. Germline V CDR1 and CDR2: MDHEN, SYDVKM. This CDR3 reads CASSPQTGGIPSYTF. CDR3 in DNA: TGTGCCAGCAGTCCCCAGACAGGGGGCATTCCTAGCTACACCTTC.

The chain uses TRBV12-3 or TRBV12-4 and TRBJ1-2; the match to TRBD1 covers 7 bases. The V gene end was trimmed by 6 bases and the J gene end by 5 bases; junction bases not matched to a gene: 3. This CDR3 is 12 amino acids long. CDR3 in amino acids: CASSPGGYGYTF. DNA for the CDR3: TGTGCCAGCAGCCCAGGGGGTTATGGCTACACCTTC.

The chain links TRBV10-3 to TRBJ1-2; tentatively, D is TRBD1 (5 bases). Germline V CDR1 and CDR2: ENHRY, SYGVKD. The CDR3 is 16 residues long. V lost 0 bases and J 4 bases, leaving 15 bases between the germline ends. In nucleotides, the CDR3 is TGTGCCATCAGTGAGTCGAAACGGCAGGGCTTCTATGGCTACACCTTC. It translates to CAISESKRQGFYGYTF.

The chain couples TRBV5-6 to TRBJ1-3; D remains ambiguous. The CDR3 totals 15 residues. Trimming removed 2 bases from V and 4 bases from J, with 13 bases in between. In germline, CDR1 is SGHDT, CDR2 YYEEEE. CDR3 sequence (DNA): TGTGCCAGCAGCTTACCCGGGATTTGGGGAAACACCATATATTTT. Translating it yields CASSLPGIWGNTIYF.

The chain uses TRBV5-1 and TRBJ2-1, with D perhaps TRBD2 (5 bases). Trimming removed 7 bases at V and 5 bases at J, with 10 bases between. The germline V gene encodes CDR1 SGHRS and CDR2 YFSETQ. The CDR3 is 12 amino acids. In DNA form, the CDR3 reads TGCGCCAGCGGACTTAGAAACAATGAGCAGTTCTTC. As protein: CASGLRNNEQFF.

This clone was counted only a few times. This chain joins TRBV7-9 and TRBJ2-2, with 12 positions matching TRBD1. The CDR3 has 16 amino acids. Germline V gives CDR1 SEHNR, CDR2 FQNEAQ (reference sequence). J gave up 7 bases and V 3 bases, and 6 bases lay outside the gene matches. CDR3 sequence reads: CASSFPGTGGIGELFF. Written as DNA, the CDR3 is TGTGCCAGCAGCTTTCCTGGGACAGGGGGCATCGGGGAGCTGTTTTTT.

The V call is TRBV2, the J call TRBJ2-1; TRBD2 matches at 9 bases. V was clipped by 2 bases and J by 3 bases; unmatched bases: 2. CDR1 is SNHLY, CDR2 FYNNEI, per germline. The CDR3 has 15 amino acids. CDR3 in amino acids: CASSESGGHYNEQFF. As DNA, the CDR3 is TGTGCCAGCAGTGAAAGCGGGGGGCACTACAATGAGCAGTTCTTC.

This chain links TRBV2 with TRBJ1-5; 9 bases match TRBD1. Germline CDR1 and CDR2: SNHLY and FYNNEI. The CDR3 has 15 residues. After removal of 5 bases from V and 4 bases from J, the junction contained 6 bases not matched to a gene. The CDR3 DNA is TGTGCCAGCAGTCAGGGACAGGGTCCGAATCAGCCCCAGCATTTT. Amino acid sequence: CASSQGQGPNQPQHF.

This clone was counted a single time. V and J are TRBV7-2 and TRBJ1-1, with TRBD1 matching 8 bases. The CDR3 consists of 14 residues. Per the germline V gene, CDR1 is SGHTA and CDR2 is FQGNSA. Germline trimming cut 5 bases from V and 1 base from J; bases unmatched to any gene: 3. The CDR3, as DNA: TGTGCCAGCAGCAAACAGGGGGGGAACACTGAAGCTTTCTTT. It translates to CASSKQGGNTEAFF.

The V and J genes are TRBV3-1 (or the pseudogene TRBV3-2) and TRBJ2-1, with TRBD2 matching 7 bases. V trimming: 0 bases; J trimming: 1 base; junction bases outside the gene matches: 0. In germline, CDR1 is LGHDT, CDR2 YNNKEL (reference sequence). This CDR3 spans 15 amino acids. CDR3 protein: CASSQDGGSYNEQFF. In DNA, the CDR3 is TGTGCCAGCAGCCAAGACGGGGGGTCCTACAATGAGCAGTTCTTC.

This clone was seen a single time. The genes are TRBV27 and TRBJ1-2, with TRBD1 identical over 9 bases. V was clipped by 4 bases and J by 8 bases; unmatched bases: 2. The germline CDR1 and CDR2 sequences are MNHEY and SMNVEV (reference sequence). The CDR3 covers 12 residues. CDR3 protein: CASSSTGGGYTF. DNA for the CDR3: TGTGCCAGCAGTTCGACAGGGGGGGGCTACACCTTC.